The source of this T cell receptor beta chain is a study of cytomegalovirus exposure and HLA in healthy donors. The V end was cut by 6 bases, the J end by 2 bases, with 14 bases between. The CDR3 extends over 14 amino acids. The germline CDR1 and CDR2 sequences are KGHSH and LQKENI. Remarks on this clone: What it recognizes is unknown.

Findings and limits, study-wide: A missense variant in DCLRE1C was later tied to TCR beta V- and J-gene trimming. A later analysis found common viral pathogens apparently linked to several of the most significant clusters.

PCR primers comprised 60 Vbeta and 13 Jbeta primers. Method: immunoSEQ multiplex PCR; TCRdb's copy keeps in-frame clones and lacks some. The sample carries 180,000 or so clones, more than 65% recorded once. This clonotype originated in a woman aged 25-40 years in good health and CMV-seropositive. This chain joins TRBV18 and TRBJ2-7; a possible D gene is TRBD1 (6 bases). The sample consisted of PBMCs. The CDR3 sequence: CASSPRDKPYEQYF. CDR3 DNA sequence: TGTGCCAGCTCCCCCCGGGACAAGCCCTACGAGCAGTACTTC.